The clone carrying this TCR beta chain has only a few counts. CDR1 is SGHRS, CDR2 YFSETQ, per germline. The CDR3 covers 15 residues. Trimming removed 0 bases at V and 9 bases at J, with 16 bases between. The data originate from a study of shared T cell receptors in the human thymus. TCRdb's table, derived via immunoSEQ multiplex PCR, lists solely in-frame clones and lacks some. This table holds approximately 580,000 clones, about 84% found once. These records were also assigned to another study, of human thymus T cells. That paper adds: Serving as donors were healthy Finnish infants, each of whom was having open corrective surgery for congenital heart defects. Resections from corrective heart surgery supplied the thymus tissue.

Sequenced material: thymocytes. This rearrangement joins TRBV5-1 to TRBJ2-1; tentative D call: TRBD2 (6 bases). The sequence derives from a boy younger than two with a congenital heart defect. The CDR3 DNA is TGCGCCAGCAGCTTGGGTAGGAACCGGGGAGGTGAGCAGTTCTTC. Its translation: CASSLGRNRGGEQFF.